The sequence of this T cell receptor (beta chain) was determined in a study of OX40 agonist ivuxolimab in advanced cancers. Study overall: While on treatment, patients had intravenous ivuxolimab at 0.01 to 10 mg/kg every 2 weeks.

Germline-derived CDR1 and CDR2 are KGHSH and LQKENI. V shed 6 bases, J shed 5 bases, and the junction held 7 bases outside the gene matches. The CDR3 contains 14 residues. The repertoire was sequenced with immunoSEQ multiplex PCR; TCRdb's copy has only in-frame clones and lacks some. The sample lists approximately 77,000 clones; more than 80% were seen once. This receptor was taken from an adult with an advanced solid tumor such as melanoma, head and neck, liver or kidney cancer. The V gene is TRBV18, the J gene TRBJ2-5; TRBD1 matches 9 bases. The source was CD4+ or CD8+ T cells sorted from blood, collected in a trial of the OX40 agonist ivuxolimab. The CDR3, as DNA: TGTGCCAGCTCGCCTAGGACAGGGGATGAGACCCAGTACTTC. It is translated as CASSPRTGDETQYF.